The entry that follows covers one T cell receptor (beta chain) sequence. The target antigen is unknown. Under 3 months in duration, the ophthalmopathy in affected donors had moderate-to-severe activity, CAS ≥3 and NOSPECS ≥4. Exclusion criteria comprised other autoimmune diseases, uncontrolled infections, pregnancy or lactation in patients. Fresh peripheral blood (more than 9.5 ml) yielded the PBMCs. The data are from a study of Graves' ophthalmopathy and Graves' hyperthyroidism. Findings of the study overall: Most expanded clonotypes from thyroid (those above 0.001 frequency) were also found in blood.

RNA transcripts served as template for amplifying TCR beta CDR3 sequences. An opening RT-PCR round employed HTBI primers and preceded a second-round multiplex PCR. A single record per CDR3 protein comes from TCRdb applying MiXCR to the multiplex PCR reads. The table lists about 700,000 distinct CDR3 sequences, under 50% of them singletons. Germline values: CDR1 ENHRY, CDR2 SYGVKD. CDR3 length: 17 amino acids. The ends lost 10 bases at V and 4 bases at J; junction bases unmatched: 12. This rearrangement joins TRBV10-3 to TRBJ2-6; 11 nucleotides match TRBD1. This clonotype was obtained from an adult man with Graves' ophthalmopathy. The specimen was peripheral blood. Here the CDR3 reads CASRTGQGAQGANVLTF. As DNA, the CDR3 is TGTGCCAGCAGGACCGGACAGGGGGCGCAGGGGGCCAACGTCCTGACTTTC.